These T cell receptor beta chains were read from a single sample in a study of PD-1 blockade in mismatch repair-deficient tumors. Clones were sequenced by immunoSEQ multiplex PCR, and TCRdb holds only the in-frame ones, with some missing. Of some 120,000 clones in the sample, around nine tenths are singletons; the top ten hold 10% to 15%. The sequencing here drew on peripheral blood, taken approximately 73 weeks after starting pembrolizumab. The receptors shown here come from an adult with mismatch repair-deficient cancer. Both conserved end residues are part of each CDR3. Fields, in order: V gene, D gene, J gene, CDR3 protein, CDR3 DNA. The D gene is left open where the match is weak.

V gene: TRBV30
D gene: TRBD1
J gene: TRBJ2-2
CDR3 protein: CAWRAGTGYTGELFF
CDR3 DNA: TGTGCCTGGAGAGCCGGGACAGGATACACCGGGGAGCTGTTTTTT

V gene: TRBV30
D gene: NA
J gene: TRBJ1-4
CDR3 protein: CAWSRQGRGEKLFF
CDR3 DNA: TGTGCCTGGAGTCGTCAGGGGCGAGGTGAAAAACTGTTTTTT

V gene: TRBV19
D gene: TRBD2
J gene: TRBJ2-3
CDR3 protein: CASSISGRAINTQYF
CDR3 DNA: TGTGCCAGTAGTATTAGCGGGAGGGCCATAAATACGCAGTATTTT

V gene: TRBV5-6
D gene: TRBD2
J gene: TRBJ2-1
CDR3 protein: CASSLVLAGRVYNEQFF
CDR3 DNA: TGTGCCAGCAGCTTGGTCCTAGCGGGAAGGGTCTACAATGAGCAGTTCTTC

V gene: TRBV27
D gene: TRBD2
J gene: TRBJ2-7
CDR3 protein: CASSSPRLAVYEQYF
CDR3 DNA: TGTGCCAGCAGTTCGCCCCGACTAGCGGTCTACGAGCAGTACTTC

V gene: TRBV5-4
D gene: NA
J gene: TRBJ1-4
CDR3 protein: CASSLAGEGEKLFF
CDR3 DNA: TGTGCCAGCAGCTTGGCAGGGGAAGGGGAAAAACTGTTTTTT

V gene: TRBV9
D gene: NA
J gene: TRBJ1-4
CDR3 protein: CASNRFGATNEKLFF
CDR3 DNA: TGTGCCAGCAACAGATTCGGCGCAACTAATGAAAAACTGTTTTTT

V gene: TRBV30
D gene: NA
J gene: TRBJ1-4
CDR3 protein: CAWSVLGIEKLFF
CDR3 DNA: TGTGCCTGGAGTGTACTTGGAATTGAAAAACTGTTTTTT

V gene: TRBV6-1
D gene: NA
J gene: TRBJ1-5
CDR3 protein: CASSLHLLGNQPQHF
CDR3 DNA: TGTGCCAGCAGCCTACATTTGTTGGGCAATCAGCCCCAGCATTTT

V gene: TRBV7-8
D gene: NA
J gene: TRBJ2-6
CDR3 protein: CASSLGDQAGANVLTF
CDR3 DNA: TGTGCCAGCAGCTTAGGGGACCAAGCTGGGGCCAACGTCCTGACTTTC